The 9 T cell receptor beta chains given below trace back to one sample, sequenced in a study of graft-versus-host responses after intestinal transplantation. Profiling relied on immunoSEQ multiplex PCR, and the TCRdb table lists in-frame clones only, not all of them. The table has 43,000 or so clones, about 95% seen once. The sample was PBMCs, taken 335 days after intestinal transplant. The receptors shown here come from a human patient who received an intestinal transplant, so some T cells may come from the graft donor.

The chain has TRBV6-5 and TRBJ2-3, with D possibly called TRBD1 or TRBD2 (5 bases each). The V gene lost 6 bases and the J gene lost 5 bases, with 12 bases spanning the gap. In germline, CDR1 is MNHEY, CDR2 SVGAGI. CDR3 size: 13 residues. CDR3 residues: CASRVAGRDTQYF. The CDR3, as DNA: TGTGCCAGCAGAGTGGCAGGGAGAGATACGCAGTATTTT.

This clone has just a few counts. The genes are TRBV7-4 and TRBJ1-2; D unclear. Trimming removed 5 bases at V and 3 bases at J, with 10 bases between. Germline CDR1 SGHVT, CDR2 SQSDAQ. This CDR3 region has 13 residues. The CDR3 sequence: CASSGNTYYGYTF. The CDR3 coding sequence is TGTGCCAGCAGCGGTAACACCTACTATGGCTACACCTTC.

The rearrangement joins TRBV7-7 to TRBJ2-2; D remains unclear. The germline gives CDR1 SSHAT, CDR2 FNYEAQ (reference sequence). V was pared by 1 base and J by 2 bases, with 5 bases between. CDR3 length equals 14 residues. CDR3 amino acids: CASSLGVNTGELFF. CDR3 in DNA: TGTGCCAGCAGCTTAGGTGTAAACACCGGGGAGCTGTTTTTT.

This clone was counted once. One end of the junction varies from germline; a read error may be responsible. The CDR3 DNA follows: TGTGCCGGTAGTATTACAGGGTTAGCTTTCTTT. This encodes CAGSITGLAFF. V gene TRBV19 combines with J gene TRBJ1-1; the D gene is possibly TRBD1 (6 bases). Germline CDR1 and CDR2: LNHDA and SQIVND (reference sequence). This CDR3 region has 11 residues.

CDR3 sequence reads: CAISESRKGGELFF. For the CDR3, the DNA is TGTGCCATCAGTGAGTCGAGGAAGGGCGGGGAGCTGTTTTTT. J is TRBJ2-2 and V is TRBV10-3; D ambiguous. Trimming left V 0 bases short and J 7 bases short, with 9 bases between. This CDR3 contains 14 residues. Germline V gene lookup returns CDR1 ENHRY and CDR2 SYGVKD.

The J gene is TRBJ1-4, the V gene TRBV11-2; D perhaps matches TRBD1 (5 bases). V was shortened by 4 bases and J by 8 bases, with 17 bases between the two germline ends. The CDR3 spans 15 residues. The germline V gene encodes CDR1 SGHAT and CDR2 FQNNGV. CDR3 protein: CASSYRKGSGEKLFF. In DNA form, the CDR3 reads TGTGCCAGCAGCTACAGGAAGGGAAGCGGGGAAAAACTGTTTTTT.

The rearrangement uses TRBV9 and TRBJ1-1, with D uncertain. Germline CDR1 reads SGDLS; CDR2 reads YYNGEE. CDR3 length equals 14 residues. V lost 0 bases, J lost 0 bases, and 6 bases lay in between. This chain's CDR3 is CASSVAPMNTEAFF. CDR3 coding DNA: TGTGCCAGCAGCGTAGCTCCGATGAACACTGAAGCTTTCTTT.

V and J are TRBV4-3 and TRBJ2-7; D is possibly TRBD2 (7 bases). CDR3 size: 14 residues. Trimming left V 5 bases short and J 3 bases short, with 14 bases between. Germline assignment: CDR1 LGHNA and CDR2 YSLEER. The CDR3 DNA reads TGCGCCAGCAGCAGGGGGGGAGGGGGCTACGAGCAGTACTTC. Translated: CASSRGGGGYEQYF.

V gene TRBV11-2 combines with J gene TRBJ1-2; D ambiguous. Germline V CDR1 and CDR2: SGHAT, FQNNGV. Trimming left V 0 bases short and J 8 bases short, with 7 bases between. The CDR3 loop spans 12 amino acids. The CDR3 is CASSLDRIGYTF. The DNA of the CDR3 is TGTGCCAGCAGCTTAGATCGCATCGGCTACACCTTC.